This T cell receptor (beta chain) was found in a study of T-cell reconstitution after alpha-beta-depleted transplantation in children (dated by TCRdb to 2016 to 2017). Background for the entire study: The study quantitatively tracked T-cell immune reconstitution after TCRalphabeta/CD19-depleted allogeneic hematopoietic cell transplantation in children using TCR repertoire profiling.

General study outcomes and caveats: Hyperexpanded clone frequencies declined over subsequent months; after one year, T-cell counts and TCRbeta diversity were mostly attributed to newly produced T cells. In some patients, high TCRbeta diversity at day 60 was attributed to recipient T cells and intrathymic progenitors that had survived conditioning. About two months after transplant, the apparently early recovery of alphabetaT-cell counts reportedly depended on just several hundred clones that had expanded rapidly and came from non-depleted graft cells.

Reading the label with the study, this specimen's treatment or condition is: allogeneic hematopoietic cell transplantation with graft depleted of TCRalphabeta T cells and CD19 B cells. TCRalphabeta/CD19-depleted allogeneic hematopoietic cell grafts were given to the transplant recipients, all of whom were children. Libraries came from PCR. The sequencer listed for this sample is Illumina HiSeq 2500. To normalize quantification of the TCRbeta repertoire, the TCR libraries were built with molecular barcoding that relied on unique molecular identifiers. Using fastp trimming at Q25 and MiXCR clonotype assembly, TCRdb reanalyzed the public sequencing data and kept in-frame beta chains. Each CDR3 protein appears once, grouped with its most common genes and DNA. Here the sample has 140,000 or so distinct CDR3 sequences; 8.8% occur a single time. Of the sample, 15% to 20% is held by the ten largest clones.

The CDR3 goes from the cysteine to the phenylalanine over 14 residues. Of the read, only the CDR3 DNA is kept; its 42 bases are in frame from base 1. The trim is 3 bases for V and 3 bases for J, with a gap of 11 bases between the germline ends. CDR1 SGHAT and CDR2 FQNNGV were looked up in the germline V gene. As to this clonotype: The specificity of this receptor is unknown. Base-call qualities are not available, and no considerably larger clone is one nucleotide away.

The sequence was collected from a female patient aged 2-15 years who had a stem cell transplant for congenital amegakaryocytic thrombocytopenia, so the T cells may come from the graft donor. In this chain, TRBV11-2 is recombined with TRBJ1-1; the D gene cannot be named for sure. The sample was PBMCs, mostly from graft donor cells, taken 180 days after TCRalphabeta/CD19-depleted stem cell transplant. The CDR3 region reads CASSLYPDYTEAFF. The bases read TGTGCCAGCAGCTTGTACCCGGATTACACTGAAGCTTTCTTT.